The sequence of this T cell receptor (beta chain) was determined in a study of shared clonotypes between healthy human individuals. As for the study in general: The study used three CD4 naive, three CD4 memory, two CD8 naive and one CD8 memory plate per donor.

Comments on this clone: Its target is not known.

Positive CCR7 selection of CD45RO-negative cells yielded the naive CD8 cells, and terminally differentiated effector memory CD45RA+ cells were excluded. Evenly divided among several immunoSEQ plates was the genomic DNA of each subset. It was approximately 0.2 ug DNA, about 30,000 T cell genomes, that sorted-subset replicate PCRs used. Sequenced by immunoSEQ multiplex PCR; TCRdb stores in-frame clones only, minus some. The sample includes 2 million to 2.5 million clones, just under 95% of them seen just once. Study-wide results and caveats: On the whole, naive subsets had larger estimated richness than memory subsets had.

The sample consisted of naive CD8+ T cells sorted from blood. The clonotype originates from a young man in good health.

CDR3 amino acids: CASSQPEETQYF. CDR3 nucleotide sequence: TGTGCCAGCAGCCAACCAGAAGAGACCCAGTACTTC. V and J are TRBV16 and TRBJ2-5; D unresolved. This CDR3 is built from 12 residues. In germline, CDR1 is KGHSY, CDR2 FQNENV. V was pared by 2 bases and J by 3 bases, with 4 bases between.